This TCR beta chain was profiled in a study of PD-1 blockade in classical Hodgkin lymphoma. Regarding the study as a whole: The study found complete responders had baseline diversity similar to newly diagnosed patients. Nivolumab starters within 1 year of ASCT were excluded. By C4D1, CD4+ diversity increased significantly, especially in complete responders.

Assay: immunoSEQ multiplex PCR; the TCRdb copy retains only in-frame clones and omits some. The table includes 25,000 to 30,000 clones, almost 85% detected once. Germline loops: CDR1 MNHEY, CDR2 SVGAGI. V lost 4 bases and J lost 9, with 16 bases in between. The CDR3 runs 14 residues. Specified time point: cycle 4 day 1 (C4D1), after 5 to 7 weeks of nivolumab. Autologous stem cell transplantation was followed by relapse in every patient, and brentuximab vedotin exposure varied. Relapsed/refractory classical Hodgkin lymphoma patients had complete, partial or progressive responses. Points on this clone: The antigen remains unidentified.

The V and J genes are TRBV6-5 and TRBJ2-1; no clear D. The sequence was obtained from a human donor with classical Hodgkin lymphoma. Sequencing used peripheral blood mononuclear cells (PBMCs), obtained before the fourth cycle of nivolumab. The CDR3 DNA reads TGTGCCAGCAGTTCCACTGACTTCCCCGGTGAGCAGTTCTTC. Amino acids: CASSSTDFPGEQFF.